The sequence of this TCR beta chain was determined in a study of cytomegalovirus exposure and HLA in healthy donors. Overall study results and limits: 87-base-pair reads could not separate some V segments, including TRBV6-2 and TRBV6-3.

A word on this clone: Its target is unknown.

Germline V lookup: CDR1 MDHEN, CDR2 SYDVKM. Deletions cut 4 bases from V and 2 bases from J, with 11 bases between. The CDR3 has 14 amino acids. Researchers ran the PCR with 60 Vbeta and 13 Jbeta primers. Profiling relied on immunoSEQ multiplex PCR, and the TCRdb table lists in-frame clones only, not all of them. The table includes roughly 200,000 clones, roughly 80% detected once. Whereas donors were nominally healthy upon sampling, unrecorded immune exposures were probable. Sequences were obtained from PBMCs. The clonotype was recovered from a woman between 50 and 59 years old in good health and CMV-seronegative. The chain is built from TRBV28 and TRBJ2-5; possibly TRBD2 for D (7 bases). DNA for the CDR3: TGTGCCAGCAGTTGGGCGGGGGCTCAAGAGACCCAGTACTTC. It translates to CASSWAGAQETQYF.